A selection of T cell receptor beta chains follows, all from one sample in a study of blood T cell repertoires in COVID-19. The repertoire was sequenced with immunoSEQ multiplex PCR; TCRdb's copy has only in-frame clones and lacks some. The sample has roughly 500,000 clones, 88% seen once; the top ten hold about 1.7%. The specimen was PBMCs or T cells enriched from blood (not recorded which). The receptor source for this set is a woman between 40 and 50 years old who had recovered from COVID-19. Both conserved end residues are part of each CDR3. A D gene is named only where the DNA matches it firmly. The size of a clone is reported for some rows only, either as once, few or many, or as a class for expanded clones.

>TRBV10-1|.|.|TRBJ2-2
CASSESDYWNTGELFF
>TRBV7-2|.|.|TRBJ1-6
CASSLGPRTGSGSPLHF
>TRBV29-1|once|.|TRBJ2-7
CSVAIRTYEQYF
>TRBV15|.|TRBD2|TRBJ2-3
CATSRAGGRAIGDTQYF
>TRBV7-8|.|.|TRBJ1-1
CASSTRHFEAFF
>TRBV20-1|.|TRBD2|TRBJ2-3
CSAGGLAGGPGATDTQYF
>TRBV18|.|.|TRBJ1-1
CASSFQGREAFF
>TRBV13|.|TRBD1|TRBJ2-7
CASSLGQGAREQYF
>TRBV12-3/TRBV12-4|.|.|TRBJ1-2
CASSPLGVGYTF
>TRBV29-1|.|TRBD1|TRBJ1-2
CSVAGTVTYGYTF
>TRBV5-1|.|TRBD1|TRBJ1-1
CASSLEHRGGTEAFF
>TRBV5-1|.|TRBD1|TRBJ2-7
CASSGGQGGEQYF
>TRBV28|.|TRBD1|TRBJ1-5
CASSLGAGGRGFNQPQHF
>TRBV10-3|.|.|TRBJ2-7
CAISESIGSQKSYEQYF
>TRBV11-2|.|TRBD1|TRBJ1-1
CASSLRADRLSTEAFF
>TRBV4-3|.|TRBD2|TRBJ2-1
CASSQAGGVNEQFF
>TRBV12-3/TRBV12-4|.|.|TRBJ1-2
CASSPTGLPGYTF
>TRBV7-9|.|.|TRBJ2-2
CASSPGYTGELFF
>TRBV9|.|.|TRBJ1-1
CASSVIGGTEAFF
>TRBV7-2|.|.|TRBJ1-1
CASSFGGSIEAFF
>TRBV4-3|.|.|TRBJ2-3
CASSQEITGDTQYF
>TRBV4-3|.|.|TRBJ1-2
CASSQSRGDHGYTF
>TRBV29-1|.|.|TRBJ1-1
CSVEPGSEAFF
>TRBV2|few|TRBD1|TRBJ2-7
CASSGDRFSYEQYF
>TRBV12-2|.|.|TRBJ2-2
CASRLDRTLARQNTGELFF
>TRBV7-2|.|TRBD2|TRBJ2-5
CASSLLGTSGSAETQYF
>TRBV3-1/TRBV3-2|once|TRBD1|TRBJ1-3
CASSVDRASSGNTIYF
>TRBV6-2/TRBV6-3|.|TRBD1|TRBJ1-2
CASSYGTGRSYGYTF
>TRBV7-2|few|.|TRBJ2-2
CASSSQRGLGGELFF
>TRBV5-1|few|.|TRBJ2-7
CASSSGTPREQYF
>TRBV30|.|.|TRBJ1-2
CAWSVPGGVGYTF
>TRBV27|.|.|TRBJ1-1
CASSSGNTEAFF
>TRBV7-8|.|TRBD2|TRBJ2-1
CASSLLAGGGNEQFF
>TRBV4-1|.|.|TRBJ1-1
CASSQGLQGKQLGAFF
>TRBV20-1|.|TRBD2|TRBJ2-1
CSASRAGGINEQFF
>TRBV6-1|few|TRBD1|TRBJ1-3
CASSEGQGSSGNTIYF
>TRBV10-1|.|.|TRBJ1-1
CASRATGGRTEAFF
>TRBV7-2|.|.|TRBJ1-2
CASSLVEGAYGYTF
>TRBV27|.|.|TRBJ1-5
CASSWGINQPQHF
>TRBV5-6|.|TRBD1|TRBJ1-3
CASSVIYRGGNTIYF
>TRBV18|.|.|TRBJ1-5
CASSPSGNNQPQHF
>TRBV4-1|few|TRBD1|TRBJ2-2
CASSRDRGTGELFF
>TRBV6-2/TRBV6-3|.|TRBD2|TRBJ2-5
CASSFALAGNEETQYF
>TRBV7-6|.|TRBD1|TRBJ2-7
CASSPDRGYYEQYF
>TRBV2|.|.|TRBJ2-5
CASMNGEETQYF
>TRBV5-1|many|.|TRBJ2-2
CASSLEAESGTGELFF
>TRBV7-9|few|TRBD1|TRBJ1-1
CASRPGQGSEAFF
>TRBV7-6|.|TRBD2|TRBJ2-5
CASSFLRGNREETQYF
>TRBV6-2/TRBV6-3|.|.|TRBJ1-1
CASSYSPGWGTEAFF
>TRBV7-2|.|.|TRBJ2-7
CASHYSTAGPYEQYF
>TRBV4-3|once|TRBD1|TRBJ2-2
CASRTGEGTGELFF
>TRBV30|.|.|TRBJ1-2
CAWSGGELGYGYTF
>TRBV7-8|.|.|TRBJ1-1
CASSSGLVETEAFF
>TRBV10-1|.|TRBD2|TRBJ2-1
CASSPKREGHEQFF
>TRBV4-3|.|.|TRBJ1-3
CASSHVGIRDTTTPFSGNTIYF
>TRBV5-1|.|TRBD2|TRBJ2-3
CASSSGRPYTDTQYF
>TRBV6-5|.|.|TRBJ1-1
CASTVGGVNTEAFF
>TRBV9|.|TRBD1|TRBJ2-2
CASSVGQGTGELFF
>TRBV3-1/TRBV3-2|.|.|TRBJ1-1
CASSQGLGEAFF
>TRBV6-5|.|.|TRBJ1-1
CASSYYEGGDTEAFF